One and the same sample provided the 10 T cell receptor beta chains below, sequenced in a study (dated by TCRdb to between 2021 and 2024). Library generation was performed with the immunoSEQ multiplex PCR assay. TCRdb took this table from immuneACCESS and kept in-frame rearrangements with V and J called. Such tables lack part of the clones; where checked against another copy, unresolved V genes explain under half of the gap, and the rest is unexplained. Here the sample has approximately 70,000 clones; 93% occur a single time. The ten largest clonotypes hold roughly 4.5% of the sample. The sequenced sample consisted of PBMCs. All receptors derive from a middle-aged man with rheumatoid arthritis.

V and J are TRBV4-1 and TRBJ1-2; tentative D call: TRBD1 (6 bases). Germline lookup yields CDR1 MGHRA and CDR2 YSYEKL. This CDR3 spans 14 amino acids. With 2 bases removed from V and 5 bases from J, the gap between germline ends came to 12 bases. This CDR3 reads CASSQIPRGYGYTF. For the CDR3, the DNA is TGCGCCAGCAGCCAAATCCCCAGGGGATATGGCTACACCTTC.

The chain joins TRBV2 to TRBJ1-5, with D tentatively TRBD1 (6 bases). The V and J ends lost 6 bases and 5 bases respectively, with 17 bases between them. Looked up from germline, CDR1 is SNHLY and CDR2 is FYNNEI. CDR3 length: 15 residues. The CDR3 spells CASRTQGSIDQPQHF. The CDR3, as DNA: TGTGCCAGCAGGACGCAGGGGAGTATAGATCAGCCCCAGCATTTT.

The V call is TRBV9, the J call TRBJ2-1; 9 bases are a match to TRBD2. Germline CDR1 and CDR2: SGDLS and YYNGEE. With 0 bases clipped from V and 2 bases from J, the junction kept 3 bases outside the gene matches. The CDR3 totals 16 residues. The CDR3 region is CASSVASGGTYNEQFF. The CDR3 DNA reads TGTGCCAGCAGCGTAGCGAGCGGGGGGACCTACAATGAGCAGTTCTTC.

This CDR3 reads CASSAGQMRTPAEAFF. The CDR3 nucleotides read TGCGCCAGCAGCGCAGGACAGATGAGAACCCCCGCTGAAGCTTTCTTT. The V gene is TRBV5-1, the J gene TRBJ1-1, with D tentatively TRBD1 (6 bases). From germline, CDR1 is SGHRS and CDR2 YFSETQ. V was clipped by 4 bases and J by 6 bases, with 22 bases between them. CDR3 length equals 16 residues.

The genes are TRBV29-1 and TRBJ1-1, with D possibly matching TRBD1 (6 bases). The germline gives CDR1 SQVTM, CDR2 ANQGSEA. This CDR3 has 13 amino acids. The V and J ends lost 4 bases and 5 bases respectively, with 14 bases between them. The CDR3 protein is CSVGLNRVTEAFF. The DNA of the CDR3 is TGCAGCGTTGGATTGAACAGGGTTACTGAAGCTTTCTTT.

The J gene is TRBJ1-2, the V gene TRBV10-3, with D possibly being TRBD1 (5 bases). The CDR3 contains 13 residues. From germline, CDR1 is ENHRY and CDR2 SYGVKD. The V and J ends lost 4 bases and 8 bases respectively, with 14 bases between them. The CDR3 region has the DNA TGTGCCATCAGTGGGCCAGGGAACCGGGGCTACACCTTC. It codes for CAISGPGNRGYTF.

V usage is TRBV9 and J usage is TRBJ2-7; D is possibly TRBD2 (7 bases). The CDR3 length is 14 residues. The V end lost 3 bases, the J end lost 0 bases, and 10 bases lay between the germline ends. Germline V lookup: CDR1 SGDLS, CDR2 YYNGEE. CDR3 DNA: TGTGCCAGCAGCGGCGGGGGCTCCTCCTACGAGCAGTACTTC. This codes for CASSGGGSSYEQYF.

This chain uses TRBV6-5 with TRBJ1-5, with no clear D. The CDR3 runs to 13 residues. With 6 bases removed from V and 0 bases from J, the gap between germline ends came to 6 bases. Germline V CDR1 and CDR2: MNHEY, SVGAGI. The CDR3 sequence is CASREYSNQPQHF. The CDR3, as DNA: TGTGCCAGCAGGGAGTATAGCAATCAGCCCCAGCATTTT.

This clone is a singleton in its sample. The rearrangement links TRBV5-8 to TRBJ2-7; D may be TRBD2 (6 bases). This CDR3 contains 14 residues. In germline, CDR1 is SGHTS, CDR2 YDEGEE. V lost 1 base and J 4 bases, leaving 12 bases between the germline ends. The chain's CDR3 is CASSLSGPLYEQYF. CDR3 coding DNA: TGTGCCAGCAGCTTGAGCGGGCCCCTATACGAGCAGTACTTC.

The rearrangement joins TRBV9 to TRBJ2-3; 15 nucleotides line up with TRBD2. CDR1 SGDLS and CDR2 YYNGEE come from the germline V gene. Germline trimming cut 4 bases from V and 1 base from J; bases unmatched to any gene: 10. This CDR3 spans 19 amino acids. The CDR3 bases are TGTGCCAGCAGCCGTGGACTAGCGGGGGGGCAAAGTCGCACAGATACGCAGTATTTT. Translation gives CASSRGLAGGQSRTDTQYF.